This TCR beta chain was observed in a study of shared clonotypes between healthy human individuals. Across the study: Each donor's CD4 naive and CD4 memory cells filled three plates apiece, CD8 naive two, and CD8 memory one.

Libraries were prepared by immunoSEQ multiplex PCR; TCRdb keeps only in-frame clonotypes and omits some of them. This sample has about 2.1 million clones, with 90% to 95% found just once. V lost 5 bases and J 5 bases, leaving 19 bases between the germline ends. The CDR3 extends over 16 amino acids. Germline V gene lookup returns CDR1 SGHTA and CDR2 FQGNSA. Terminally differentiated effector memory CD45RA+ cells were left out of the naive CD8 fraction, which was CD45RO-negative and positively selected for CCR7. Turning to this clone: Antigen: not known.

Study-wide results and limits: Incomplete sequencing of sorted subsets was indicated by rarefaction despite large depth.

The genes are TRBV7-2 and TRBJ2-4; D is tentatively TRBD1 or TRBD2 (5 bases each). Material for sequencing was naive CD8+ T cells from PBMCs. The TCR comes from a man between 18 and 35 years old in good health. Some clones in this sample may be carry-over from other donors' samples. As DNA, the CDR3 is TGTGCCAGCAGCAGAGGGGCCTTTCCCTGGGAAAACATTCAGTACTTC. Translated: CASSRGAFPWENIQYF. Full variable domain (remainder filled in from reference TRBV7-2 and TRBJ2-4): GAGVSQSPSNKVTEKGKDVELRCDPISGHTALYWYRQSLGQGLEFLIYFQGNSAPDKSGLPSDRFSAERTGGSVSTLTIQRTQQEDSAVYLCASSRGAFPWENIQYFGAGTRLSVL.